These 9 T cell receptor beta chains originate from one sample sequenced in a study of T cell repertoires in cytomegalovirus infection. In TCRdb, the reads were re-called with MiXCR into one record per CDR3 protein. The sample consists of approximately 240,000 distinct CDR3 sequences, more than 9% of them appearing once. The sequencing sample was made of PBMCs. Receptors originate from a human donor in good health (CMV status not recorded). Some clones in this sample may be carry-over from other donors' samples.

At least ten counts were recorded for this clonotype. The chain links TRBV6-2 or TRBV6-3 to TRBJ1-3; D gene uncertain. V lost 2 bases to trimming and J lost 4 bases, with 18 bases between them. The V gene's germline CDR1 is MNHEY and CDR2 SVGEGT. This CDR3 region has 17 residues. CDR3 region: CASSYSRGRRLGNTIYF. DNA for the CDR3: TGTGCCAGCAGTTACAGCCGCGGACGGCGCTTAGGAAACACCATATATTTT.

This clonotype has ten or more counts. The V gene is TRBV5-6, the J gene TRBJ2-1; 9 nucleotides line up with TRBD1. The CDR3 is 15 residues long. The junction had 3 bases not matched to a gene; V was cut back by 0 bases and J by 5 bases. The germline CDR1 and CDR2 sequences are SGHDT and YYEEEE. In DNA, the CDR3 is TGTGCCAGCAGCTTGGTGGGACAGGGCGACAATGAGCAGTTCTTC. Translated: CASSLVGQGDNEQFF.

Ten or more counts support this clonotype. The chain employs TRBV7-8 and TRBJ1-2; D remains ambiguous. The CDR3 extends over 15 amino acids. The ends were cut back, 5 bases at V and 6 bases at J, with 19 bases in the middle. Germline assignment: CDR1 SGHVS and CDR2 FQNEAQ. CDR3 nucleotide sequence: TGTGCCAGCAGCCCTCTTGTTAGTAGGGCCAATGGCTACACCTTC. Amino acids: CASSPLVSRANGYTF.

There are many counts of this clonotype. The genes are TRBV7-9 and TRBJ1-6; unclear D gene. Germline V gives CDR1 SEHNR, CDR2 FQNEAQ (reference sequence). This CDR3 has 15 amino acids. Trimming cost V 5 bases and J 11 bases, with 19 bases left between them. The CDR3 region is CASSGPGQRWAPLHF. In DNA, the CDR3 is TGTGCCAGCAGCGGACCGGGCCAAAGGTGGGCACCCCTCCACTTT.

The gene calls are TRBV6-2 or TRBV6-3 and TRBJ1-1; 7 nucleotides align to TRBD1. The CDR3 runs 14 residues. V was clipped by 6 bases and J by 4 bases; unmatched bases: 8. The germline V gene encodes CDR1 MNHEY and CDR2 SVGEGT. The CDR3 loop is CASSPDRVSTEAFF. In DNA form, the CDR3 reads TGTGCCAGCAGCCCAGACAGGGTTTCCACTGAAGCTTTCTTT.

The CDR3 reads CASSNRDRGHGEQYF. DNA for the CDR3: TGTGCCAGCAGTAACCGGGACAGGGGCCACGGCGAGCAGTACTTC. The chain recombines TRBV6-1 with TRBJ2-7, with 10 positions matching TRBD1. Per the germline V gene, CDR1 is MNHNS and CDR2 is SASEGT. Germline trimming cut 5 bases from V and 6 bases from J; bases unmatched to any gene: 10. The CDR3 loop spans 15 amino acids.

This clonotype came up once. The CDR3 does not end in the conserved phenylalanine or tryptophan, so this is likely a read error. DNA of the CDR3: TGTGCCAGCAGCCAAGATGCGACTAGCGGCGCAGAGACCCAGTACTGC. This gives the protein CASSQDATSGAETQYC. The chain has TRBV4-2 and TRBJ2-5; 9 bases match TRBD2. The CDR3 length is 16 residues. In germline, CDR1 is LGHNA, CDR2 YNFKEQ. The J segment lost 4 bases and the V segment lost 0 bases, leaving 6 bases of the junction unmatched.

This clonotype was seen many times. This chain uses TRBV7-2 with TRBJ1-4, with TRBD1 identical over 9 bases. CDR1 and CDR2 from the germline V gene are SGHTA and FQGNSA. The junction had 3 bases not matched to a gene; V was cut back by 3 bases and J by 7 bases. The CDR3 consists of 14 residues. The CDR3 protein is CASSLDRGTEKLFF. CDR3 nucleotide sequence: TGTGCCAGCAGCTTGGACAGGGGTACTGAAAAACTGTTTTTT.

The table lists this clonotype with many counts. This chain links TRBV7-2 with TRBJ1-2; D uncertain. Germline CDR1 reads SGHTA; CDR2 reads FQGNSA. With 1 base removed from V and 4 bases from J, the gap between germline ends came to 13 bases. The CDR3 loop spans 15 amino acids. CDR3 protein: CASSLVGGETYGYTF. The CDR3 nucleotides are TGTGCCAGCAGCTTAGTTGGCGGGGAGACCTATGGCTACACCTTC. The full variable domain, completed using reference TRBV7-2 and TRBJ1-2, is GAGVSQSPSNKVTEKGKDVELRCDPISGHTALYWYRQSLGQGLEFLIYFQGNSAPDKSGLPSDRFSAERTGGSVSTLTIQRTQQEDSAVYLCASSLVGGETYGYTFGSGTRLTVV.